Each of the 22 T cell receptor beta chains below was sequenced from the same sample in a study of response to subunit inactivated influenza vaccine. TCRdb analysed the RT-PCR reads with MiXCR anew, one entry per CDR3 protein. The profile shows over 150,000 distinct CDR3 sequences, around 9.2% of them singletons. Sequenced material: non-naive T cells sorted from PBMCs, taken on the day of vaccination. The origin of the receptors is a middle-aged man who received an inactivated influenza vaccine.

As concerns this clonotype: A much larger clone lies a single base off, so this may be a read error. V and J are TRBV7-2 and TRBJ2-5; the D is unclear. V was trimmed by 3 bases and J by 5 bases, leaving 10 bases between them. There are 13 residues in the CDR3. From germline, CDR1 is SGHTA and CDR2 FQGNSA. The CDR3 region has the DNA TGTGCCAGCAGCTTGGTGGCGAAGGAGACCCAGTACTTC. Translated: CASSLVAKETQYF. Full variable domain (outside the CDR3, taken from reference TRBV7-2 and TRBJ2-5): GAGVSQSPSNKVTEKGKDVELRCDPISGHTALYWYRQSLGQGLEFLIYFQGNSAPDKSGLPSDRFSAERTGGSVSTLTIQRTQQEDSAVYLCASSLVAKETQYFGPGTRLLVL.

The chain employs TRBV19 and TRBJ2-3; D may correspond to TRBD1 or TRBD2 (6 bases each). The CDR3 spans 15 residues. From germline, CDR1 is LNHDA and CDR2 SQIVND (reference sequence). V was trimmed by 4 bases and J by 4 bases, leaving 15 bases between them. The CDR3 DNA is TGTGCCAGTAGTACCGGAAAGGGGGGTCCAGATACGCAGTATTTT. Translation: CASSTGKGGPDTQYF.

The chain joins TRBV20-1 to TRBJ2-7; tentative D call: TRBD2 (6 bases). This CDR3 is 14 amino acids long. V lost 0 bases, J lost 4 bases, and 13 bases lay in between. Germline V CDR1 and CDR2: DFQATT, SNEGSKA (reference sequence). CDR3 nucleotide sequence: TGCAGTGCTAGAGATCCCGACCGGGGGTACGAGCAGTACTTC. Translated, it gives CSARDPDRGYEQYF.

This clonotype occurred a few times. This rearrangement joins TRBV7-9 to TRBJ2-5, with 14 bases that match TRBD2. Per the germline V gene, CDR1 is SEHNR and CDR2 is FQNEAQ (reference sequence). V lost 4 bases and J lost 4; bases outside the gene matches: 2. The CDR3 spans 15 residues. The DNA for the CDR3 is TGTGCCAGCAGCTGGGGACTAGCGGGAGTAGAGACCCAGTACTTC. As protein: CASSWGLAGVETQYF. The variable domain in full, with the rest retrieved from reference TRBV7-9 and TRBJ2-5, is DTGVSQNPRHKITKRGQNVTFRCDPISEHNRLYWYRQTLGQGPEFLTYFQNEAQLEKSRLLSDRFSAERPKGSFSTLEIQRTEQGDSAMYLCASSWGLAGVETQYFGPGTRLLVL.

V and J are TRBV3-1 and TRBJ2-1; 8 bases are shared with TRBD2. Germline V gene lookup returns CDR1 LGHDT and CDR2 YNNKEL (reference sequence). Germline trimming cut 1 base from V and 0 bases from J; bases unmatched to any gene: 5. This CDR3 has 17 amino acids. CDR3 protein: CASSQAALAGSYNEQFF. DNA for the CDR3: TGTGCCAGCAGCCAAGCGGCGCTAGCGGGCTCCTACAATGAGCAGTTCTTC.

The chain is built from TRBV6-5 and TRBJ1-5; D ambiguous. V was pared by 3 bases and J by 6 bases, with 15 bases between. Per the germline V gene, CDR1 is MNHEY and CDR2 is SVGAGI. This CDR3 region has 15 residues. The CDR3 spells CASSYPPLVGQPQHF. The CDR3 DNA sequence: TGTGCCAGCAGTTATCCCCCTCTCGTCGGTCAGCCCCAGCATTTT.

This clonotype was observed many times. The V call is TRBV27, the J call TRBJ2-1, with D possibly matching TRBD2 (6 bases). The CDR3 spans 15 residues. Trimming took off 3 bases at V and 6 bases at J, with 15 bases between the two ends. The germline gives CDR1 MNHEY, CDR2 SMNVEV (reference sequence). CDR3 nucleotide sequence: TGTGCCAGCAGTTTCAGGCAGGGACTGGCCAATGAGCAGTTCTTC. Its translation: CASSFRQGLANEQFF.

The chain employs TRBV30 and TRBJ1-1, with a weak D call TRBD1 (5 bases). CDR3 length: 14 residues. The germline V gene has CDR1 GTSNPN and CDR2 SVGIG (reference sequence). V was shortened by 4 bases and J by 5 bases, with 17 bases between the two germline ends. DNA for the CDR3: TGTGCCTGGATTCCAGGGTCGGGTATAACTGAAGCTTTCTTT. Its protein product is CAWIPGSGITEAFF. Full variable domain (missing parts from reference TRBV30 and TRBJ1-1): SQTIHQWPATLVQPVGSPLSLECTVEGTSNPNLYWYRQAAGRGLQLLFYSVGIGQISSEVPQNLSASRPQDRQFILSSKKLLLSDSGFYLCAWIPGSGITEAFFGQGTRLTVV.

The V call is TRBV7-2, the J call TRBJ1-5; D possibly corresponds to TRBD1 (5 bases). The ends were cut back, 5 bases at V and 8 bases at J, with 16 bases in the middle. The CDR3 runs to 14 residues. Germline-derived CDR1 and CDR2 are SGHTA and FQGNSA. The chain's CDR3 is CASSQGGGVKPQHF. DNA for the CDR3: TGTGCCAGCAGCCAAGGCGGGGGGGTTAAGCCCCAGCATTTT.

The V call is TRBV12-3 or TRBV12-4, the J call TRBJ2-2, with D tentatively TRBD1 (5 bases). The CDR3 totals 14 residues. Trimming removed 8 bases at V and 1 base at J, with 11 bases between. The CDR3 sequence is CASRSGKNTGELFF. Written as DNA, the CDR3 is TGTGCCAGCCGCTCAGGGAAGAACACCGGGGAGCTGTTTTTT.

The V and J genes are TRBV20-1 and TRBJ2-5; D unclear. This CDR3 is 11 amino acids long. Trimming took off 3 bases at V and 4 bases at J, with 6 bases between the two ends. The V gene's germline CDR1 is DFQATT and CDR2 SNEGSKA (reference sequence). CDR3 region: CSARIRETQYF. As DNA, the CDR3 is TGCAGTGCTAGGATCAGAGAGACCCAGTACTTC.

This clonotype came up many times. This chain uses TRBV24-1 with TRBJ2-1; 11 nucleotides match TRBD2. V lost 3 bases and J lost 15; bases outside the gene matches: 6. The length of the CDR3 is 13 residues. Germline V gene sequence: CDR1 KGHDR, CDR2 SFDVKD. CDR3 DNA sequence: TGTGCCACCAGTGATCTTAGCGGGGGGGGTCGGTTCTTC. Its protein product is CATSDLSGGGRFF.

This clonotype was picked up many times. The chain employs TRBV18 and TRBJ2-5; unclear D gene. This CDR3 spans 12 amino acids. The V and J ends lost 4 bases and 0 bases respectively, with 3 bases between them. Germline CDR1 KGHSH, CDR2 LQKENI. CDR3 nucleotides: TGTGCCAGCTCACAGAACCAAGAGACCCAGTACTTC. Encoded protein: CASSQNQETQYF.

This clonotype was seen more than once but under ten times. This chain joins TRBV2 and TRBJ2-3, with a weak D call TRBD2 (6 bases). This CDR3 spans 15 amino acids. V was cut by 4 bases and J by 3 bases, with 14 bases left in between. Germline V gene data show CDR1 as SNHLY and CDR2 as FYNNEI. CDR3 sequence reads: CASSAGGIGTDTQYF. DNA of the CDR3: TGTGCCAGCAGTGCTGGGGGGATCGGGACAGATACGCAGTATTTT.

The chain combines TRBV20-1 with TRBJ1-2; D unclear. CDR1 and CDR2 (germline): DFQATT, SNEGSKA (reference sequence). This CDR3 has 13 amino acids. CDR3 in amino acids: CSPEDGLGYGYTF. The DNA of the CDR3 is TGCAGCCCCGAGGACGGGCTTGGCTATGGCTACACCTTC.

V gene TRBV7-2 combines with J gene TRBJ2-7; 7 nucleotides agree with TRBD1. Germline V gene lookup returns CDR1 SGHTA and CDR2 FQGNSA. The CDR3 contains 14 residues. The junction had 5 bases not matched to a gene; V was cut back by 1 base and J by 5 bases. The CDR3 nucleotides are TGTGCCAGCAGCTTAGAAACAGGGGACGACGAGCAGTACTTC. Translated: CASSLETGDDEQYF.

This clonotype was seen at least ten times. The J gene is TRBJ2-7, the V gene TRBV6-2 or TRBV6-3; possible D gene TRBD2, 5 bases. Germline V CDR1 and CDR2: MNHEY, SVGEGT. The CDR3 length is 13 residues. Deletions cut 1 base from V and 4 bases from J, with 8 bases between. CDR3 sequence: CASSYYRGYEQYF. Written as DNA, the CDR3 is TGTGCCAGCAGTTACTACAGAGGGTACGAGCAGTACTTC.

The genes are TRBV20-1 and TRBJ1-1; D unclear. This CDR3 comprises 19 residues. Trimming shortened V by 2 bases and J by 1 base, and 26 bases separated the two germline ends. Germline V lookup: CDR1 DFQATT, CDR2 SNEGSKA (reference sequence). This CDR3 reads CSARLGPRMVAWQNTEAFF. CDR3 DNA sequence: TGCAGTGCTAGATTAGGTCCGAGGATGGTGGCGTGGCAGAACACTGAAGCTTTCTTT.

The V gene is TRBV20-1, the J gene TRBJ1-6; D unclear. Trimming cost V 0 bases and J 7 bases, with 7 bases left between them. Germline V CDR1 and CDR2: DFQATT, SNEGSKA (reference sequence). The CDR3 is 13 residues long. The CDR3 protein is CSAREGGNSPLHF. In nucleotides, the CDR3 is TGCAGTGCTAGAGAGGGTGGGAATTCACCCCTCCACTTT.

This clonotype was detected many times. The chain employs TRBV5-4 and TRBJ2-4; TRBD1 matches at 9 bases. V dropped 4 bases and J dropped 6; count of bases not matched to a gene: 2. CDR1 is SGHNT, CDR2 YYREEE, per germline (reference sequence). The CDR3 runs 13 residues. Written as DNA, the CDR3 is TGTGCCAGCAGCCCGGACAGGGGAAACATTCAGTACTTC. This codes for CASSPDRGNIQYF.

This sequence joins TRBV7-2 and TRBJ2-3; TRBD2 aligns across 11 bases. The CDR3 spans 15 residues. CDR1 and CDR2 from the germline V gene are SGHTA and FQGNSA. Trimming cost V 2 bases and J 8 bases; bases outside gene matches: 6. The CDR3 loop is CASSLTSGRVATQYF. DNA for the CDR3: TGTGCCAGCAGCTTAACTAGCGGGAGAGTTGCTACGCAGTATTTT.

This clonotype has a count of ten or more. CDR3 in DNA: TGTGCCAGCAGTTATCGAATCGGGGGGATTGGGGAGCTTTACGAGCAGTACTTC. Translation gives CASSYRIGGIGELYEQYF. The chain carries TRBV6-5 and TRBJ2-7; 7 bases align to TRBD2. V lost 3 bases and J lost 4; bases outside the gene matches: 18. The CDR3 runs to 18 residues. CDR1 and CDR2 (germline): MNHEY, SVGAGI.